This TCR beta chain was obtained from a study of shared clonotypes between healthy human individuals. As for the study in general: Aged 18 to 49, the donors were two women and a few men. Per donor, CD8 memory used one plate, CD8 naive used two, CD4 memory used three and CD4 naive used three.

Data came from immunoSEQ multiplex PCR; TCRdb stores just in-frame clones and leaves some out. In the table there are around 240,000 clones, under 80% of which are singletons. Germline V lookup: CDR1 KGHSH, CDR2 LQKENI. Trimming pared 6 bases from V and 2 bases from J, leaving 13 bases between. The CDR3 extends over 14 amino acids. This clone has a handful of counts. Sequencing used memory CD4+ T cells sorted from blood. Stated subset: CD45RA-negative fraction. The TCR was taken from a man aged 30 to 45 in good health. V and J are TRBV18 and TRBJ1-1; unclear D gene. Written as DNA, the CDR3 is TGTGCCAGCTCGCTCTCGGGGTTCAACACTGAAGCTTTCTTT. Amino acid sequence: CASSLSGFNTEAFF.